This is a list of T cell receptor beta chains from one sample in a study of shared clonotypes between healthy human individuals. Assay: immunoSEQ multiplex PCR; the TCRdb copy retains only in-frame clones and omits some. The profile shows more than 600,000 clones, under 95% of them singletons. Sequencing input: naive CD8+ T cells sorted from blood. Receptor source: a man aged 25-40 years in good health. The conserved cysteine and the conserved F or W are not part of the CDR3 here. Each record gives: J gene, V gene, CDR3 protein.

j_gene: TRBJ1-1
v_gene: TRBV5-1
CDR3aa: ASSLDSRRTEAF

j_gene: TRBJ2-7
v_gene: TRBV10-2
CDR3aa: ASRGYEQY

j_gene: TRBJ1-4
v_gene: TRBV7-9
CDR3aa: ASSSSRGRPNEKLF

j_gene: TRBJ2-7
v_gene: TRBV19
CDR3aa: ASSMVPDNEQY

j_gene: TRBJ2-1
v_gene: TRBV9
CDR3aa: ASSVVGGRAFYEQF

j_gene: TRBJ2-1
v_gene: TRBV5-4
CDR3aa: ASSLELALSDDEQF

j_gene: TRBJ2-3
v_gene: TRBV9
CDR3aa: ASSVGGGENTQY

j_gene: TRBJ1-1
v_gene: TRBV4-2
CDR3aa: ASSQDPGATNTEAF

j_gene: TRBJ2-2
v_gene: TRBV27
CDR3aa: ASSSGTSGSTGELF

j_gene: TRBJ1-1
v_gene: TRBV7-9
CDR3aa: ASSSMEGLTEAF

j_gene: TRBJ1-5
v_gene: TRBV15
CDR3aa: ATSPDRGRGQPQH

j_gene: TRBJ2-3
v_gene: TRBV6-5
CDR3aa: ASGIAGGSTDTQY

j_gene: TRBJ2-1
v_gene: TRBV10-3
CDR3aa: AISESLNEQF

j_gene: TRBJ2-5
v_gene: TRBV7-8
CDR3aa: ASSSERLAGKETQY

j_gene: TRBJ2-2
v_gene: TRBV27
CDR3aa: ASTAHGPRLAGVTGELF

j_gene: TRBJ2-1
v_gene: TRBV9
CDR3aa: ASSAGQVLYNEQF

j_gene: TRBJ2-5
v_gene: TRBV18
CDR3aa: ASSPEWQETQY

j_gene: TRBJ1-4
v_gene: TRBV11-2
CDR3aa: ASSDRIRQGQGNEKLF

j_gene: TRBJ2-3
v_gene: TRBV29-1
CDR3aa: SVTGTSGRPPTDTQY

j_gene: TRBJ2-2
v_gene: TRBV7-9
CDR3aa: ASSSTKRVNTGELF

j_gene: TRBJ2-7
v_gene: TRBV19
CDR3aa: ASTLTGATYEQY

j_gene: TRBJ2-7
v_gene: TRBV7-9
CDR3aa: ASSLEGANYEQY

j_gene: TRBJ2-5
v_gene: TRBV2
CDR3aa: ASSEAHPTPQETQY

j_gene: TRBJ2-5
v_gene: TRBV28
CDR3aa: ASSFFETQY

j_gene: TRBJ2-5
v_gene: TRBV6-5
CDR3aa: ASSYSGAGETQY

j_gene: TRBJ1-5
v_gene: TRBV27
CDR3aa: ASSLSRVQPQH

j_gene: TRBJ2-7
v_gene: TRBV9
CDR3aa: ASSLHEAVGNEQY

j_gene: TRBJ2-7
v_gene: TRBV6-1
CDR3aa: ASSEAAGYEQY

j_gene: TRBJ2-7
v_gene: TRBV27
CDR3aa: ASSFRTSGRNYEQY

j_gene: TRBJ2-1
v_gene: TRBV10-3
CDR3aa: ATLGGRFYNEQF

j_gene: TRBJ2-5
v_gene: TRBV18
CDR3aa: ASSGFQETQY

j_gene: TRBJ2-1
v_gene: TRBV5-8
CDR3aa: ASSGERGISYNEQF

j_gene: TRBJ2-3
v_gene: TRBV7-2
CDR3aa: ASSLAWGTSGRTTDTQY

j_gene: TRBJ1-2
v_gene: TRBV4-2
CDR3aa: ASSQEAGTANYGYT

j_gene: TRBJ2-1
v_gene: TRBV25-1
CDR3aa: ASSEGLTTADEQF

j_gene: TRBJ2-1
v_gene: TRBV7-6
CDR3aa: ASSPFPPQSSYNEQF

j_gene: TRBJ1-5
v_gene: TRBV6-1
CDR3aa: ASSEDRHNQPQH

j_gene: TRBJ2-3
v_gene: TRBV9
CDR3aa: ASSVGEVASDTQY

j_gene: TRBJ1-3
v_gene: TRBV7-9
CDR3aa: ANEVQGRDSGNTIY

j_gene: TRBJ1-2
v_gene: TRBV28
CDR3aa: ASGPNYGYT

j_gene: TRBJ2-1
v_gene: TRBV6-5
CDR3aa: ASSYSGTSGWNEQF

j_gene: TRBJ2-1
v_gene: TRBV20-1
CDR3aa: SADEVVEQF